This TCR beta chain was sequenced during a study of blood T cell repertoires in COVID-19. In the study overall: Some COVID-19 samples were acute and others convalescent; all came from the United States, Italy and Spain. From T cells, B-cell-depleted T cells, or PBMCs came the material, which was cDNA or gDNA.

Between the trimmed V and J ends, which lost 1 base and 5 bases, there was a span of 7 bases. This CDR3 region has 13 residues. Germline lookup yields CDR1 SGHRS and CDR2 YFSETQ. In the source study's methods: Amplification of reference gene primers provided the estimated nucleated cell counts. Clones were sequenced by immunoSEQ multiplex PCR, and TCRdb holds only the in-frame ones, with some missing. V and J calls and clone size come straight from that table; D and trimming were deduced from the DNA. This sample has roughly 130,000 clones; around 85% occur once, and the top ten carry 3%. The receptor was derived from a woman over 75 with acute or convalescent COVID-19. Specimen: peripheral blood. The chain employs TRBV5-1 and TRBJ2-1; D remains ambiguous. This CDR3 reads CASSLWPNNEQFF. The CDR3 DNA reads as TGCGCCAGCAGCTTGTGGCCGAACAATGAGCAGTTCTTC.